These 7 T cell receptor beta chains came from one sample sequenced in a study of human T cells and chemical hapten exposure. Time point: pre-sensitization, week 0. Treatment indicated: therapeutic diphenylcyclopropenone sensitization with weekly scalp DPC. TCRdb processed the RACE reads anew with MiXCR; each CDR3 protein has one entry. The sample has around 380,000 distinct CDR3 sequences; 4.5% to 7% are singletons. The material sequenced was whole blood, taken in connection with sensitization to the hapten diphenylcyclopropenone (DPC). Receptors originate from a woman between 18 and 29 years old with alopecia areata. Some clones in this sample may be carry-over from other donors' samples.

The V and J genes are TRBV12-3 or TRBV12-4 and TRBJ2-6, with D tentatively TRBD2 (7 bases). The CDR3 length is 18 residues. Trimming removed 6 bases at V and 0 bases at J, with 18 bases between. The CDR3 sequence is CASSRKGRGLSGANVLTF. In nucleotides, the CDR3 is TGTGCCAGCAGCCGTAAGGGGCGGGGGCTCTCTGGGGCCAACGTCCTGACTTTC.

This clonotype came up many times. This rearrangement joins TRBV24-1 to TRBJ2-1; 8 nucleotides agree with TRBD2. The CDR3 totals 14 residues. The V segment lost 5 bases and the J segment 7 bases; nucleotides outside the gene matches: 6. Germline V gene data show CDR1 as KGHDR and CDR2 as SFDVKD. CDR3 sequence: CATSVAGGTNEQFF. The CDR3 region has the DNA TGTGCCACCAGTGTTGCGGGGGGTACAAATGAGCAGTTCTTC.

This clonotype was found many times. The CDR3 nucleotides are TGCAGTGCTAGAGATCCAGGACCCGGCGGACTTGAAGCTTTCTTT. Its translation is CSARDPGPGGLEAFF. The chain couples TRBV20-1 to TRBJ1-1; D gene ambiguous. This CDR3 is built from 15 residues. Trimming removed 0 bases at V and 7 bases at J, with 18 bases between. Germline V gene data show CDR1 as DFQATT and CDR2 as SNEGSKA (reference sequence).

V and J are TRBV5-1 and TRBJ2-7, with 7 bases aligning to TRBD1. CDR3 length: 13 residues. Germline V gene lookup returns CDR1 SGHRS and CDR2 YFSETQ. Unmatched junction bases numbered 4, after V lost 4 bases and J lost 3 bases. CDR3 sequence (DNA): TGCGCCAGCAGCGGGGACAGCAACTACGAGCAGTACTTC. Translated, it gives CASSGDSNYEQYF. The complete variable domain, with remaining parts taken from reference TRBV5-1 and TRBJ2-7, reads KAGVTQTPRYLIKTRGQQVTLSCSPISGHRSVSWYQQTPGQGLQFLFEYFSETQRNKGNFPGRFSGRQFSNSRSEMNVSTLELGDSALYLCASSGDSNYEQYFGPGTRLTVT.

This chain uses TRBV29-1 with TRBJ2-3; 7 bases are a match to TRBD1. The CDR3 extends over 13 amino acids. Trimming removed 6 bases from V and 0 bases from J; junction bases left unmatched: 3. Germline V gives CDR1 SQVTM, CDR2 ANQGSEA. The CDR3, as DNA: TGCAGCGTCGGGACAGCGAGCACAGATACGCAGTATTTT. It encodes CSVGTASTDTQYF.

This clonotype has only a few counts. J is TRBJ2-3 and V is TRBV4-2, with D perhaps matching TRBD1 (5 bases). Trimming took 0 bases from V and 6 from J, leaving 16 bases between them. The CDR3 extends over 16 amino acids. Germline CDR1 reads LGHNA; CDR2 reads YNFKEQ. The CDR3 loop reads CASSQDGADLGDTQYF. DNA of the CDR3: TGTGCCAGCAGCCAAGATGGGGCGGATCTTGGGGATACGCAGTATTTT.

The CDR3 bases are TGTGCCAGCAGGGATACAGTGCGCACAGATACGCAGTATTTT. Protein product: CASRDTVRTDTQYF. V gene TRBV6-2 or TRBV6-3 combines with J gene TRBJ2-3; D is uncertain. V lost 6 bases and J lost 1, with 11 bases in between. Germline V gene sequence: CDR1 MNHEY, CDR2 SVGEGT. This CDR3 is 14 amino acids long.